This T cell receptor (beta chain) stems from a study of cytomegalovirus exposure and HLA in healthy donors. This clone was observed a handful of times. A multiplex PCR was run with 60 Vbeta primers and 13 Jbeta primers. TCRdb's copy holds only in-frame clones and misses some; the assay was immunoSEQ multiplex PCR. Of about 200,000 clones in the sample, about 81% are singletons; the top ten hold less than 2%. Germline loops: CDR1 MDHEN, CDR2 SYDVKM. With V trimmed by 2 bases and J by 4 bases, 4 bases remained unmatched. The length of the CDR3 is 15 residues. The receptor's source is a young man in good health and CMV-seronegative. Material: PBMCs. The rearrangement links TRBV28 to TRBJ2-1; 8 positions match TRBD2. The chain's CDR3 is CASSLTGGPYNEQFF. The CDR3 nucleotides read TGTGCCAGCAGTTTAACGGGAGGGCCTTACAATGAGCAGTTCTTC.